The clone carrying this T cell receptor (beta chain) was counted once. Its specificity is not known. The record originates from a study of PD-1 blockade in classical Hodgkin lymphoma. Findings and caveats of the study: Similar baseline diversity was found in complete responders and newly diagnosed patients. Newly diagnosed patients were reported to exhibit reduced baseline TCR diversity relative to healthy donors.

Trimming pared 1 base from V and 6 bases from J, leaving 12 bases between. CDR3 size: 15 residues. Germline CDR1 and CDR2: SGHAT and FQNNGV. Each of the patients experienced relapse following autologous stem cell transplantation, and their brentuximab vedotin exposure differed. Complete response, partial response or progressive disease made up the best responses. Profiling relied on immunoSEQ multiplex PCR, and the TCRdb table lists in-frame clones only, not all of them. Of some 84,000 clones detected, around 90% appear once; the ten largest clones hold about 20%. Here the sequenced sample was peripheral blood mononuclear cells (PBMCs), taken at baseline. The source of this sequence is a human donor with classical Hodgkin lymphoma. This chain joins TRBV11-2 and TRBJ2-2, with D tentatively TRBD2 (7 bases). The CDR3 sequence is CASSLGQGRAGELFF. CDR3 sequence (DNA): TGTGCCAGCAGCTTAGGTCAGGGGAGGGCCGGGGAGCTGTTTTTT.